This section outlines one T cell receptor beta chain sequence together with its context. The sample comes from a study of shared clonotypes between healthy human individuals. The CD4+ fraction was divided into a CD45RA+ naive subset and a CD45RA-negative memory subset. Clones were read by immunoSEQ multiplex PCR, and TCRdb kept only the in-frame ones, dropping some. This sample yields millions of clones, of which over 85% are seen a single time; 0.13% belongs to the top ten. This CDR3 contains 15 residues. In germline, CDR1 is SGHTA, CDR2 FQGNSA. The V and J ends lost 5 bases and 4 bases, in that order; junction bases with no gene match: 8.

This TCR came from a young man in good health. The specimen sequenced was naive CD4+ T cells sorted from blood. Stated subset: CD45RA+ positively selected. The chain couples TRBV7-2 to TRBJ2-1, with 7 bases fitting TRBD2. For the CDR3, the DNA is TGTGCCAGCAGCCCCGCGCGGGAGTCTTACAATGAGCAGTTCTTC. It translates to CASSPARESYNEQFF.